This TCR beta chain derives from a study of blood T cells in healthy people across ages. Notes on the study in general: Unsorted PBMCs prevented conclusive naive versus antigen-experienced comparison.

Trimming took off 7 bases at V and 7 bases at J, with 12 bases between the two ends. CDR1 and CDR2 from the germline V gene are SGHRS and YFSETQ. The CDR3 loop spans 12 amino acids. Comment on this clonotype: Its antigen is as yet unknown.

Through a sample-barcoded 5' primer and a J-beta primer mix, a second PCR was run for 7 to 11 cycles. From each sample, at least 2.5 million paired-end reads containing CDR3 were obtained. TCRdb passed the 5' RACE reads through MiXCR, listing each CDR3 protein once. The repertoire holds more than 800,000 distinct CDR3 sequences, with 45% as singletons. Every donor provided roughly 10 milliliters of peripheral blood. The sequencing input was blood. The rearrangement uses TRBV5-1 and TRBJ2-1; maybe TRBD2 (6 bases). This receptor was identified in a woman aged 60-75 years in good health. CDR3 sequence reads: CASGIGLNEQFF. The CDR3 nucleotides read TGCGCCAGCGGCATCGGACTAAATGAGCAGTTCTTC.